One and the same sample provided the 12 T cell receptor beta chains below, sequenced in a study of identical twins. One entry per CDR3 protein results from TCRdb running MiXCR on the 5' RACE reads. Of approximately 600,000 distinct CDR3 sequences listed, roughly 7.1% are singletons. The same data also went into a second study, on yellow fever vaccine responses in identical twins.

What was sequenced was PBMCs. The receptors come from a woman aged 18-29 years in good health.

The chain employs TRBV24-1 and TRBJ2-1, with a tentative D call TRBD1 (6 bases). The CDR3 is 17 residues long. V lost 3 bases and J lost 9, with 23 bases in between. The V gene's germline CDR1 is KGHDR and CDR2 SFDVKD. CDR3 DNA sequence: TGTGCCACCAGTGATCCCAGCTCCAGGGGTAATTTGGGTGAGCAGTTCTTC. Translation gives CATSDPSSRGNLGEQFF.

CDR3: CSARDSISSYEQYV. The CDR3 coding sequence is TGCAGTGCTAGAGACAGTATCAGCTCCTACGAGCAGTACGTC. The V call is TRBV20-1, the J call TRBJ2-7; no clear D gene. The CDR3 is 14 residues long. Trimming stripped 0 bases from V and 0 bases from J, with 9 bases between. Germline loops: CDR1 DFQATT, CDR2 SNEGSKA (reference sequence).

The V call is TRBV12-3 or TRBV12-4, the J call TRBJ1-6; D perhaps matches TRBD1 (5 bases). There are 15 residues in the CDR3. Trimming cost V 5 bases and J 7 bases, with 15 bases left between them. The CDR3 spells CASSNRAGMNSPLHF. CDR3 DNA: TGTGCCAGCAGTAACCGGGCAGGGATGAATTCACCCCTCCACTTT.

This clonotype was recorded at least ten times. V is TRBV6-4 and J is TRBJ2-2, with 11 bases fitting TRBD1. Germline V lookup: CDR1 MRHNA, CDR2 SNTAGT. The CDR3 covers 15 residues. Losses at the gene ends were 4 bases for V and 3 bases for J; bases not matched to a gene: 1. The CDR3 nucleotides are TGTGCCAGCAGTGCGGGACAGGGGGACACCGGGGAGCTGTTTTTT. Amino acid sequence: CASSAGQGDTGELFF.

This clonotype was counted a few times. The chain recombines TRBV20-1 with TRBJ2-5, with TRBD2 matching over 12 bases. This CDR3 region has 14 residues. CDR1 and CDR2 from the germline V gene are DFQATT and SNEGSKA (reference sequence). The junction had 6 bases not matched to a gene; V was cut back by 5 bases and J by 5 bases. CDR3 in DNA: TGCAGTGCTTCTCTAGCGGGAGGGGTTGAGACCCAGTACTTC. Encoded protein: CSASLAGGVETQYF.

This clonotype was observed a few times. The chain employs TRBV6-1 and TRBJ2-7; D is perhaps TRBD2 (6 bases). CDR3 length: 13 residues. The V end lost 7 bases, the J end lost 3 bases, and 13 bases lay between the germline ends. The V gene's germline CDR1 is MNHNS and CDR2 SASEGT. The DNA for the CDR3 is TGTGCCAGCACTCCGACTAGGGACTACGAGCAGTACTTC. Translation gives CASTPTRDYEQYF.

This clonotype was recorded at least ten times. J is TRBJ1-4 and V is TRBV3-1; D is ambiguous. The CDR3 is made up of 14 amino acids. Germline lookup yields CDR1 LGHDT and CDR2 YNNKEL (reference sequence). Trimming cost V 3 bases and J 6 bases, with 11 bases left between them. CDR3 protein: CASSHAQEDEKLFF. CDR3 nucleotides: TGTGCCAGCAGCCATGCGCAGGAGGATGAAAAACTGTTTTTT. Full variable domain (remainder filled in from reference TRBV3-1 and TRBJ1-4): DTAVSQTPKYLVTQMGNDKSIKCEQNLGHDTMYWYKQDSKKFLKIMFSYNNKELIINETVPNRFSPKSPDKAHLNLHINSLELGDSAVYFCASSHAQEDEKLFFGSGTQLSVL.

The CDR3 loop reads CASTYQKNTEAFF. The CDR3 region has the DNA TGTGCCAGCACCTACCAAAAAAACACTGAAGCTTTCTTT. The chain uses TRBV12-3 or TRBV12-4 and TRBJ1-1, with D uncertain. Trimming removed 7 bases from V and 2 bases from J, with 11 bases in between. This CDR3 is 13 amino acids long.

Only a few counts were recorded for this clonotype. CDR3 loop: CASIRTGRLLYTF. The DNA of the CDR3 is TGTGCCAGCATACGTACCGGGAGGCTTTTGTACACCTTC. The chain uses TRBV12-3 or TRBV12-4 and TRBJ1-2; unclear D gene. The CDR3 is 13 residues long. V was shortened by 7 bases and J by 11 bases, with 20 bases between the two germline ends.

V and J are TRBV29-1 and TRBJ2-2, with 7 bases lining up with TRBD1. In germline, CDR1 is SQVTM, CDR2 ANQGSEA. Trimming at V came to 4 bases and at J to 5 bases, leaving 7 bases not matched to a gene. This CDR3 has 14 amino acids. CDR3 bases: TGCAGCGTTGGCGACAGGGCTGCGACCGGGGAGCTGTTTTTT. The encoded protein is CSVGDRAATGELFF.

The rearrangement links TRBV6-2 or TRBV6-3 to TRBJ2-5, with TRBD2 as a possible D gene (6 bases). V lost 11 bases, J lost 0 bases, and 13 bases lay in between. Germline-derived CDR1 and CDR2 are MNHEY and SVGEGT. The length of the CDR3 is 13 residues. Here the CDR3 reads CASLGDYQETQYF. The CDR3 DNA reads TGTGCCTCCCTCGGGGACTACCAAGAGACCCAGTACTTC.

The rearrangement joins TRBV20-1 to TRBJ2-1; no firm D call. The germline V gene has CDR1 DFQATT and CDR2 SNEGSKA (reference sequence). V was pared by 0 bases and J by 7 bases, with 19 bases between. CDR3 length: 16 residues. The CDR3 here is CSARDTSERGLNEQFF. CDR3 DNA: TGCAGTGCTAGAGATACGAGCGAGAGAGGTCTAAATGAGCAGTTCTTC.